A selection of T cell receptor beta chains follows, all from one sample in a study of T cells in Graves' hyperthyroidism and ophthalmopathy. MiXCR, applied by TCRdb to the multiplex PCR reads, yields one record per CDR3 protein. The sample holds around 390,000 distinct CDR3 sequences; roughly 15% are singletons and the top ten take about 19%. Material for sequencing was blood. These receptors all stem from a woman in her 30s with Graves' ophthalmopathy. Each CDR3 is given with its conserved first and last residue. D genes are given only for firm matches. Not all rows give a size; the values are once, few, many and, for expanded clones, a class.

many | TRBJ2-5 | TRBV30 | - | CAWSRQNILQETQYF | TGTGCCTGGAGCAGGCAGAATATACTCCAAGAGACCCAGTACTTC
many | TRBJ1-5 | TRBV2 | TRBD1 | CASRETGGGNQPQHF | TGTGCCAGCAGGGAAACAGGGGGTGGCAATCAGCCCCAGCATTTT
many | TRBJ1-5 | TRBV27 | - | CASSSQGSQPQHF | TGTGCCAGCAGTTCTCAGGGAAGTCAGCCCCAGCATTTT
few | TRBJ1-2 | TRBV7-9 | TRBD1 | CASSRPGTETNYGYTF | TGTGCCAGCAGCCGACCCGGGACAGAGACTAACTATGGCTACACCTTC
few | TRBJ2-5 | TRBV11-2 | TRBD2 | CASSPTGLADQETQYF | TGTGCCAGCAGCCCGACGGGACTAGCGGATCAAGAGACCCAGTACTTC
few | TRBJ2-5 | TRBV14 | TRBD2 | CASSQLRGLAGGHQETQYF | TGTGCCAGCAGCCAACTAAGGGGACTAGCGGGGGGACACCAAGAGACCCAGTACTTC
- | TRBJ2-3 | TRBV11-2 | TRBD2 | CASSQRGGSRSTDTQYF | TGTGCCAGCAGCCAGCGGGGGGGCTCTCGGAGCACAGATACGCAGTATTTT
many | TRBJ1-1 | TRBV27 | - | CASSVRASLTEAFF | TGTGCCAGCAGTGTCCGGGCCTCCTTGACTGAAGCTTTCTTT
many | TRBJ1-5 | TRBV20-1 | - | CSAKQTPNGNQPQHF | TGCAGTGCTAAACAAACTCCAAACGGCAATCAGCCCCAGCATTTT
many | TRBJ1-5 | TRBV12-3/TRBV12-4 | - | CASSLSRDNQPQHF | TGTGCCAGCAGTTTAAGCAGGGACAATCAGCCCCAGCATTTT
many | TRBJ2-1 | TRBV3-1 | TRBD2 | CASSLGLAGGANEQFF | TGTGCCAGCAGCCTCGGACTAGCGGGGGGCGCAAATGAGCAGTTCTTC
many | TRBJ2-7 | TRBV15 | - | CATATVNPYEQYF | TGTGCCACCGCGACAGTTAACCCCTACGAGCAGTACTTC
- | TRBJ2-7 | TRBV20-1 | - | CSARELAYSYEQYF | TGCAGTGCTAGAGAACTAGCTTACTCCTACGAGCAGTACTTC
many | TRBJ1-2 | TRBV12-3/TRBV12-4 | - | CASSSRTGYTF | TGTGCCAGCAGTTCCCGGACAGGCTACACCTTC
- | TRBJ2-2 | TRBV6-6 | TRBD1 | CASSYTRTGDTGELFF | TGTGCCAGCAGTTACACCAGGACAGGGGACACCGGGGAGCTGTTTTTT
few | TRBJ2-2 | TRBV14 | TRBD1 | CASSPRQGTVSPGELFF | TGTGCCAGCAGCCCACGACAGGGGACAGTATCTCCCGGGGAGCTGTTTTTT
- | TRBJ2-7 | TRBV11-2 | - | CASSFSQGTYEQYF | TGTGCCAGCAGCTTCTCCCAGGGGACCTACGAGCAGTACTTC
- | TRBJ2-1 | TRBV5-1 | TRBD2 | CASSWTSGGAYNEQFF | TGCGCCAGCAGCTGGACTAGCGGGGGGGCCTACAATGAGCAGTTCTTC
- | TRBJ2-7 | TRBV10-3 | - | CAISGVTLVGYEQYF | TGTGCCATCAGTGGGGTTACTCTTGTGGGTTACGAGCAGTACTTC
once | TRBJ2-3 | TRBV20-1 | TRBD2 | CSATYSGASTDTQYF | TGCAGTGCTACTTACAGCGGGGCTAGCACAGATACGCAGTATTTT